Shown below are 17 T cell receptor beta chains from a single sample sequenced in a study of T cells after yellow fever vaccination. TCRdb re-called the 5' RACE reads with MiXCR, one entry per CDR3 protein. The sample has about 45,000 distinct CDR3 sequences, more than 6% seen once. This material consisted of PBMCs, either bulk or a sorted T-cell subset (CD4+, CD8+, memory, or dextramer-sorted; not recorded which), taken 45 days after the yellow fever booster vaccination. The receptors derive from a man aged 30 to 45 who received the YFV17D yellow fever vaccine.

In this sample, this clonotype turned up many times. The V call is TRBV5-1, the J call TRBJ2-3; D unresolved. Trimming shortened V by 0 bases and J by 3 bases, and 8 bases separated the two germline ends. The CDR3 covers 14 residues. The germline CDR1 and CDR2 sequences are SGHRS and YFSETQ. CDR3 amino acids: CASSLGLLTDTQYF. The CDR3 DNA sequence: TGCGCCAGCAGCTTGGGTCTACTTACAGATACGCAGTATTTT.

Ten or more counts support this clonotype. This chain uses TRBV20-1 with TRBJ2-7; 9 bases line up with TRBD2. The CDR3 has 14 amino acids. V trimming: 6 bases; J trimming: 4 bases; junction bases outside the gene matches: 10. The germline V gene encodes CDR1 DFQATT and CDR2 SNEGSKA (reference sequence). The CDR3 bases are TGCAGTGCCAGAAGACCGAGCGGGGGGTACGAGCAGTACTTC. Translation gives CSARRPSGGYEQYF.

This clonotype has a count of ten or more. The chain couples TRBV6-5 to TRBJ2-2; D remains ambiguous. V lost 2 bases and J 1 base, leaving 8 bases between the germline ends. Germline CDR1 MNHEY, CDR2 SVGAGI. The CDR3 contains 15 residues. The CDR3 here is CASSYRAGNTGELFF. In nucleotides, the CDR3 is TGTGCCAGCAGTTACCGGGCCGGGAACACCGGGGAGCTGTTTTTT.

The sample holds many counts of this clonotype. This chain joins TRBV5-1 and TRBJ2-7; D may be TRBD1 (6 bases). Germline V lookup: CDR1 SGHRS, CDR2 YFSETQ. This CDR3 is 15 amino acids long. V lost 4 bases and J lost 2, with 16 bases in between. CDR3 in amino acids: CASSRSGTTAYEQYF. For the CDR3, the DNA is TGCGCCAGCAGCCGGTCCGGGACAACCGCCTACGAGCAGTACTTC.

This clonotype was seen repeatedly, ten times or more. The J gene is TRBJ2-1, the V gene TRBV9; 8 bases match TRBD2. CDR1 is SGDLS and CDR2 is YYNGEE in the germline V gene. The CDR3 loop spans 15 amino acids. The trim removed 2 bases at V and 7 bases at J, leaving 8 bases unmatched. The CDR3 DNA is TGTGCCAGCAGCGTCCTGAGCGGGAGTCCGAATGAGCAGTTCTTC. The encoded protein is CASSVLSGSPNEQFF.

This clonotype has a count of ten or more. V is TRBV12-3 or TRBV12-4 and J is TRBJ2-7; D gene uncertain. The CDR3 sequence is 12 residues long. The V end lost 7 bases, the J end lost 6 bases, and 13 bases lay between the germline ends. The CDR3 DNA reads TGTGCCAGCACCCGCGACTTGGGCGAGCAGTACTTC. It specifies CASTRDLGEQYF.

This clonotype was found many times. The V and J genes are TRBV12-3 or TRBV12-4 and TRBJ1-1; 11 bases map to TRBD1. The CDR3 has 15 residues. The J segment lost 4 bases and the V segment lost 1 base, leaving 2 bases of the junction unmatched. The CDR3 spells CASSLGGTGGTEAFF. The CDR3 DNA reads as TGTGCCAGCAGTTTAGGCGGGACAGGGGGCACTGAAGCTTTCTTT.

This clonotype was observed at least ten times. V usage is TRBV4-3 and J usage is TRBJ2-2; no clear D. The CDR3 totals 17 residues. The V and J ends lost 4 bases and 3 bases respectively, with 18 bases between them. The germline V gene encodes CDR1 LGHNA and CDR2 YSLEER. CDR3 nucleotide sequence: TGCGCCAGCAGCCCCCGTTGGGCCGGAGTGGACACCGGGGAGCTGTTTTTT. Protein: CASSPRWAGVDTGELFF.

In its sample, this clonotype was seen many times. The CDR3: CASSRSGTQSFPFF. CDR3 bases: TGTGCCAGTAGTCGGAGCGGGACTCAAAGTTTCCCGTTCTTC. The V and J genes are TRBV19 and TRBJ2-1; 7 bases map to TRBD2. The J segment lost 15 bases and the V segment lost 5 bases, leaving 16 bases of the junction unmatched. Germline loops: CDR1 LNHDA, CDR2 SQIVND (reference sequence). The CDR3 sequence is 14 residues long.

The chain combines TRBV29-1 with TRBJ2-1; TRBD2 matches at 10 bases. The CDR3 has 12 residues. V lost 7 bases to trimming and J lost 4 bases; unmatched junction nucleotides: 1. The germline V gene has CDR1 SQVTM and CDR2 ANQGSEA. The CDR3 reads CSATSGYNEQFF. CDR3 DNA sequence: TGCAGCGCGACTAGCGGGTACAATGAGCAGTTCTTC.

In its sample, this clonotype was seen many times. The chain is built from TRBV20-1 and TRBJ1-2; D call uncertain. Trimming left V 0 bases short and J 0 bases short, with 11 bases between. CDR3 length: 15 residues. The V gene's germline CDR1 is DFQATT and CDR2 SNEGSKA (reference sequence). DNA for the CDR3: TGCAGTGCTAGAGATAGGCACCGGACTAACTATGGCTACACCTTC. Protein sequence: CSARDRHRTNYGYTF.

This clonotype has a handful of counts. J is TRBJ2-1 and V is TRBV20-1, with 9 bases identical to TRBD2. Germline V lookup: CDR1 DFQATT, CDR2 SNEGSKA (reference sequence). J gave up 4 bases and V 5 bases, and 9 bases lay outside the gene matches. This CDR3 spans 15 amino acids. The CDR3 loop is CSAPATSGAYNEQFF. CDR3 bases: TGCAGTGCTCCTGCGACTAGCGGAGCTTACAATGAGCAGTTCTTC.

This sequence joins TRBV19 and TRBJ2-1, with TRBD2 identical over 9 bases. J was trimmed by 0 bases and V by 3 bases; bases with no gene match: 6. Germline V gene sequence: CDR1 LNHDA, CDR2 SQIVND (reference sequence). The CDR3 loop spans 17 amino acids. The CDR3 sequence: CASSIGLASSSYNEQFF. The CDR3 region has the DNA TGTGCCAGTAGTATCGGACTAGCGTCCAGCTCCTACAATGAGCAGTTCTTC.

Ten or more counts support this clonotype. CDR3 sequence (DNA): TGCAGTGCAGGTACCGGTCGCCAAGAGACCCAGTACTTC. Its protein product is CSAGTGRQETQYF. This chain links TRBV20-1 with TRBJ2-5, with no clear D. V was pared by 6 bases and J by 1 base, with 12 bases between. Per the germline V gene, CDR1 is DFQATT and CDR2 is SNEGSKA (reference sequence). The CDR3 loop spans 13 amino acids.

This clonotype was counted a few times. The chain has TRBV5-1 and TRBJ2-2; D is uncertain. The CDR3 spans 14 residues. Deletions cut 0 bases from V and 5 bases from J, with 8 bases between. CDR1 SGHRS and CDR2 YFSETQ come from the germline V gene. The CDR3 region is CASSLVVDTGELFF. In nucleotides, the CDR3 is TGCGCCAGCAGCTTGGTTGTGGATACCGGGGAGCTGTTTTTT.

On this clonotype itself: A single base separates this from a much larger clone, so it may be a read error. The chain combines TRBV7-2 with TRBJ2-1; 15 bases map to TRBD2. Germline assignment: CDR1 SGHTA and CDR2 FQGNSA. The CDR3 loop spans 17 amino acids. V lost 5 bases, J lost 7 bases, and 9 bases stayed unmatched. As DNA, the CDR3 is TGTGCCAGCAGCCCCTGGACTAGCGGGAGGGCCCCAAATGAGCAGTTCTTC. It translates to CASSPWTSGRAPNEQFF.

Ten or more counts support this clonotype. The chain has TRBV20-1 and TRBJ1-2, with 7 positions matching TRBD1. The length of the CDR3 is 18 residues. V trimming: 3 bases; J trimming: 0 bases; junction bases outside the gene matches: 16. Germline V gene lookup returns CDR1 DFQATT and CDR2 SNEGSKA (reference sequence). The CDR3 region has the DNA TGCAGTGCTAGCAAAATCGGGACAGTTATAGGAGCTAACTATGGCTACACCTTC. This gives the protein CSASKIGTVIGANYGYTF.